The source of this TCR beta chain is a study of blood T cell repertoires in COVID-19. The method was immunoSEQ multiplex PCR; TCRdb's version includes in-frame clones alone and lacks a portion of them. The sample gives approximately 250,000 clones, about 83% of which show up once; about 5.4% is in the top ten. The receptor comes from a woman of 80 years or more with COVID-19, enrolled during active disease. The sequencing sample was made of peripheral blood.

CDR3 bases: TGTGCCAGCAGCCTCTGGGGGGGGCGGTCGGATTATAACTATGGCTACACCTTC. This codes for CASSLWGGRSDYNYGYTF. V is TRBV3-1 (or the pseudogene TRBV3-2) and J is TRBJ1-2, with D perhaps matching TRBD1 (6 bases). Trimming left V 4 bases short and J 1 base short, with 22 bases between. Germline loops: CDR1 LGHDT, CDR2 YNNKEL (reference sequence). The CDR3 consists of 18 residues.